One sample yielded the 27 T cell receptor beta chains listed below, sequenced in a study of T cells expressing NK-cell markers. With the 5' RACE reads reprocessed, TCRdb shows one record per CDR3 protein and no DNA. Its table records approximately 110,000 distinct CDR3 sequences. Specimen: blood T cells: a sorted CD56 or NKG2C T cell subset, CD4+ or CD8+ T cells, or bulk PBMC T cells (not recorded which). Receptor source: a woman between 18 and 75 years old in good health.

CDR3 sequence reads: CASTFSGTYEQYF. The chain is built from TRBV7-9 and TRBJ2-7. The CDR3 length is 13 residues. Germline V lookup: CDR1 SEHNR, CDR2 FQNEAQ (reference sequence).

The rearrangement joins TRBV7-6 to TRBJ2-7; TCRdb outputs TRBD1, but without DNA this stays unchecked. There are 18 residues in the CDR3. Germline-derived CDR1 and CDR2 are SGHVS and FNYEAQ. The CDR3 sequence: CASSHLGARRPEDYEQYF.

The genes are TRBV28 and TRBJ2-5; TCRdb gives TRBD1 as the D gene, but with no DNA this cannot be confirmed. Germline assignment: CDR1 MDHEN and CDR2 SYDVKM. This CDR3 contains 16 residues. CDR3 protein: CASSFRGLGAGETQYF.

The J gene is TRBJ1-5, the V gene TRBV12-3 or TRBV12-4. This CDR3 is 14 amino acids long. The CDR3 protein is CASSSTEGNQPQHF.

The gene calls are TRBV12-3 or TRBV12-4 and TRBJ2-2; as DNA is missing, the TRBD2 call by TCRdb cannot be tested. The length of the CDR3 is 14 residues. The CDR3 sequence is CASSPSGGTGELFF.

The chain recombines TRBV9 with TRBJ1-5. The CDR3 covers 13 residues. The germline V gene has CDR1 SGDLS and CDR2 YYNGEE. The CDR3 sequence is CASSHGDNQPQHF.

V is TRBV27 and J is TRBJ1-2. The CDR3 length is 15 residues. Germline values: CDR1 MNHEY, CDR2 SMNVEV (reference sequence). The CDR3 is CASSLFAGNSAGYTF.

The gene calls are TRBV6-5 and TRBJ2-1; TCRdb designates TRBD1, a call that cannot be tested without DNA. The CDR3 covers 14 residues. In germline, CDR1 is MNHEY, CDR2 SVGAGI. CDR3 amino acids: CASSYVPVAGPQFF.

The chain couples TRBV7-2 to TRBJ2-3; TCRdb outputs TRBD2, but without DNA this stays unchecked. The CDR3 length is 16 residues. Germline lookup yields CDR1 SGHTA and CDR2 FQGNSA. Here the CDR3 reads CASSSQVVGSTDTQYF.

The rearrangement uses TRBV10-3 and TRBJ2-7. CDR3 length: 14 residues. Per the germline V gene, CDR1 is ENHRY and CDR2 is SYGVKD. CDR3 sequence reads: CAIRETNPINEQYF.

The J gene is TRBJ2-5, the V gene TRBV27; the D call of TRBD1 rests on TCRdb alone, since no DNA is present to check it. Germline CDR1 reads MNHEY; CDR2 reads SMNVEV (reference sequence). This CDR3 has 15 residues. CDR3 protein: CASSFGTPYQETQYF.

This chain joins TRBV7-2 and TRBJ2-1; the D call of TRBD1 rests on TCRdb alone, since no DNA is present to check it. Germline-derived CDR1 and CDR2 are SGHTA and FQGNSA. The CDR3 contains 15 residues. The CDR3 loop reads CASSLVGGGHNEQFF.

V gene TRBV6-2 or TRBV6-3 combines with J gene TRBJ2-2; TCRdb's D gene call, TRBD1, goes unchecked for lack of DNA. Looked up from germline, CDR1 is MNHEY and CDR2 is SVGEGT. This CDR3 region has 15 residues. This CDR3 is CASSLTGGASGELFF.

The chain uses TRBV7-9 and TRBJ2-1; TCRdb indicates TRBD1, and absent DNA this call remains unverified. This CDR3 contains 13 residues. Looked up from germline, CDR1 is SEHNR and CDR2 is FQNEAQ (reference sequence). This CDR3 reads CASSLGQLNEQFF. Filled out from reference TRBV7-9 and TRBJ2-1, the complete variable domain reads DTGVSQNPRHKITKRGQNVTFRCDPISEHNRLYWYRQTLGQGPEFLTYFQNEAQLEKSRLLSDRFSAERPKGSFSTLEIQRTEQGDSAMYLCASSLGQLNEQFFGPGTRLTVL.

The chain links TRBV30 to TRBJ2-1; lacking DNA, the TRBD2 call made by TCRdb goes unchecked. There are 15 residues in the CDR3. Germline loops: CDR1 GTSNPN, CDR2 SVGIG (reference sequence). The CDR3 region is CAWTLDSSSYNEQFF.

The chain joins TRBV5-4 to TRBJ2-3; the D call of TRBD2 rests on TCRdb alone, since no DNA is present to check it. The CDR3 is 15 residues long. The germline V gene encodes CDR1 SGHNT and CDR2 YYREEE (reference sequence). This chain's CDR3 is CASSLREHGTDTQYF.

The V gene is TRBV28, the J gene TRBJ2-7; TCRdb selects TRBD1, and the lack of DNA leaves this call unchecked. The CDR3 length is 15 residues. In germline, CDR1 is MDHEN, CDR2 SYDVKM. CDR3 in amino acids: CASSFRGRADYEQYF.

This chain joins TRBV12-3 or TRBV12-4 and TRBJ1-2. This CDR3 has 13 residues. The CDR3 loop is CASSLIRTYGYTF.

The chain links TRBV20-1 to TRBJ2-7; TCRdb indicates TRBD1, and absent DNA this call remains unverified. This CDR3 is 15 amino acids long. Germline V gene lookup returns CDR1 DFQATT and CDR2 SNEGSKA (reference sequence). CDR3 sequence reads: CSATIGTGGAYEQYF.

V usage is TRBV7-9 and J usage is TRBJ2-3; absent DNA, TCRdb's TRBD1 call cannot be checked. The CDR3 loop spans 15 amino acids. CDR1 is SEHNR, CDR2 FQNEAQ, per germline (reference sequence). The CDR3 loop reads CASSLVRGFTDTQYF.

This CDR3 is CASNEDRAYNSPLHF. The chain joins TRBV6-1 to TRBJ1-6; lacking DNA, the TRBD1 call made by TCRdb goes unchecked. In germline, CDR1 is MNHNS, CDR2 SASEGT. This CDR3 has 15 residues.

The V gene is TRBV5-4, the J gene TRBJ2-7; without DNA, the TCRdb call of TRBD1 cannot be checked. From germline, CDR1 is SGHNT and CDR2 YYREEE (reference sequence). The CDR3 covers 15 residues. The CDR3 spells CASSLWTGGSNEQYF.

The chain links TRBV7-2 to TRBJ2-7; checking the TCRdb D call of TRBD1 is not possible without DNA. This CDR3 is built from 13 residues. The germline V gene has CDR1 SGHTA and CDR2 FQGNSA. The CDR3 spells CASSLGDGYEQYF.

J is TRBJ1-3 and V is TRBV7-2; TCRdb's D gene call, TRBD1, goes unchecked for lack of DNA. Germline V lookup: CDR1 SGHTA, CDR2 FQGNSA. CDR3 size: 15 residues. This chain's CDR3 is CASSSPTGRGNTIYF. Combining the CDR3 with reference TRBV7-2 and TRBJ1-3 gives the whole variable domain GAGVSQSPSNKVTEKGKDVELRCDPISGHTALYWYRQSLGQGLEFLIYFQGNSAPDKSGLPSDRFSAERTGGSVSTLTIQRTQQEDSAVYLCASSSPTGRGNTIYFGEGSWLTVV.

V gene TRBV7-9 combines with J gene TRBJ2-3. The CDR3 covers 13 residues. CDR1 is SEHNR, CDR2 FQNEAQ, per germline (reference sequence). The CDR3 region is CASINRSTDTQYF.

This chain links TRBV20-1 with TRBJ1-3; the TCRdb call, TRBD1, lacks DNA for checking. CDR1 DFQATT and CDR2 SNEGSKA come from the germline V gene (reference sequence). CDR3 size: 14 residues. The CDR3 here is CSARLQGLGNTIYF.

The J gene is TRBJ2-7, the V gene TRBV29-1; lacking DNA, the TRBD2 call made by TCRdb goes unchecked. The CDR3 runs to 13 residues. Germline CDR1 and CDR2: SQVTM and ANQGSEA. The CDR3 protein is CSVERSGSYEQYF.